This is a list of T cell receptor beta chains from one sample in a study of T cell repertoires in aging, cancer and after chemotherapy. TCRdb re-analysed the multiplex PCR reads in MiXCR, keeping a single row per CDR3 protein. The sample lists 650 to 800 distinct CDR3 sequences; roughly nine tenths were seen once. The sequencing input was blood. Source of these receptors: a human donor with a solid tumor. The conserved cysteine and the conserved F or W are not part of the CDR3 here.

J gene	V gene	CDR3 protein
TRBJ1-2	TRBV6-5	ATSIEGIYGYT
TRBJ1-1	TRBV19	ASSMRHTEAF
TRBJ2-7	TRBV15	ATSNRTGVEQY
TRBJ1-5	TRBV6-1	ASSGYGNSNQPQH
TRBJ1-1	TRBV5-6	ASSFGTGTEAF
TRBJ2-3	TRBV6-6	ASSYRGPDTQY
TRBJ2-7	TRBV6-1	ASSEATGSYDEQY
TRBJ2-3	TRBV7-6	ASSLSFRRVTDTQY
TRBJ1-1	TRBV28	ASSWGASSTEAF
TRBJ2-5	TRBV20-1	SALAGDQETQY
TRBJ2-3	TRBV12-3/TRBV12-4	ASSSTDTQY
TRBJ2-5	TRBV30	AWGGGRETQY
TRBJ2-3	TRBV6-1	ASALSEGTDTQY
TRBJ2-5	TRBV6-1	ASSETEWRQETQY
TRBJ1-2	TRBV29-1	SVDEVRLYGYT
TRBJ2-1	TRBV11-2	ASSLVWALRSEQF
TRBJ2-7	TRBV28	ASSTGQASSYEQY
TRBJ1-5	TRBV12-3/TRBV12-4	ASTSGPGQWNQPQH
TRBJ2-2	TRBV30	AWSGDRREELF
TRBJ2-2	TRBV6-5	ASSYRWRGTNTGELF
TRBJ2-2	TRBV27	ASKGDTGELF
TRBJ2-3	TRBV19	ASSIGAASTDTQY
TRBJ1-3	TRBV30	AWDTGGVPGNTIY
TRBJ1-2	TRBV12-3/TRBV12-4	ASSGQGDYGYT
TRBJ2-7	TRBV5-6	ASSLIKVYEQY
TRBJ2-1	TRBV5-6	ASSLYSSYNEQF
TRBJ1-4	TRBV12-3/TRBV12-4	ASSFHPWTPEKLF
TRBJ2-2	TRBV19	ASSMTGSGELF
TRBJ1-1	TRBV12-3/TRBV12-4	ASIRQGITEAF
TRBJ1-1	TRBV19	ASSIDNPLILFNTEAF
TRBJ2-5	TRBV20-1	SASTGQETQY
TRBJ2-3	TRBV15	ATSRPSGSDTQY
TRBJ2-1	TRBV11-2	ASSLDLGRGRANEQF
TRBJ2-3	TRBV29-1	SVEARQTTDTQY
TRBJ2-1	TRBV11-2	ASSFRDTPRNEQF
TRBJ2-7	TRBV20-1	SAPRDSGYEQY
TRBJ2-7	TRBV19	ASSITAGSTSYEQY
TRBJ2-1	TRBV20-1	SASGGRSYNEQF
TRBJ2-7	TRBV27	ASSPGGGGEQY
TRBJ2-3	TRBV7-9	ASSPTSAGDTQY
TRBJ2-6	TRBV29-1	SVDISGANVLT
TRBJ1-1	TRBV29-1	SVAVGDTEAF
TRBJ2-7	TRBV27	ASSSSAVPSYEQY
TRBJ2-1	TRBV7-9	ASSLGGGTYNEQF
TRBJ2-5	TRBV30	AWSRHQETQY
TRBJ1-2	TRBV20-1	SANPIGNYGYT
TRBJ2-7	TRBV5-4	ASSLGQITYEQY
TRBJ1-4	TRBV19	ASSGQAATNEKLF
TRBJ2-3	TRBV15	ATSRDRASRTDTQY
TRBJ2-7	TRBV5-1	ASSLWAGLGEQY
TRBJ2-4	TRBV6-5	ASTGRAAKNIQY
TRBJ2-1	TRBV7-2	ASSFSFGRPYNEQF
TRBJ1-2	TRBV6-5	ATHRDLGGNYGYT
TRBJ1-1	TRBV29-1	SGRRYDTEAF
TRBJ2-3	TRBV6-4	ASSEDGSTDTQY
TRBJ2-5	TRBV5-1	ASSIRDPKETQY
TRBJ1-4	TRBV29-1	SVDRYGGSEKLF
TRBJ1-1	TRBV6-1	ASSYGPQRAEAF
TRBJ1-3	TRBV19	ASSPNHGNTIY